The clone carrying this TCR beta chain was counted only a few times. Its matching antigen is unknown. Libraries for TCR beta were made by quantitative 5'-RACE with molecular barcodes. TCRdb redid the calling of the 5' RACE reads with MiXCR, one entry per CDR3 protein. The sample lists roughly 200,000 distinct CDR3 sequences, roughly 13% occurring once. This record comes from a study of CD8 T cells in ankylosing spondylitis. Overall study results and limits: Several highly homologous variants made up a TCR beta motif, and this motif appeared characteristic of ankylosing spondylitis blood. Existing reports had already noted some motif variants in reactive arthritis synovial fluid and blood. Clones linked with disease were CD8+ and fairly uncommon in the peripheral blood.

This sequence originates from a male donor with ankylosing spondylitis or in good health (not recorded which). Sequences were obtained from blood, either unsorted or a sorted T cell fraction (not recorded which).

CDR3 amino acids: CASRRQGQDTEAFF. Here the CDR3 DNA reads TGTGCCAGCAGGAGACAGGGGCAGGACACTGAAGCTTTCTTT. The chain links TRBV25-1 to TRBJ1-1; TRBD1 matches 8 bases. The germline V gene encodes CDR1 MGHDK and CDR2 SYGVNS. Unmatched junction bases numbered 6, after V lost 6 bases and J lost 3 bases. This CDR3 comprises 14 residues.